This T cell receptor beta chain was observed in a study of OX40 agonist ivuxolimab in advanced cancers. Study-wide background: An anti-OX40 (CD134) antibody with agonistic activity, ivuxolimab, was administered to patients. Recorded diagnoses for dose-escalation patients were hepatocellular carcinoma, melanoma, renal cell or head and neck cancer. General observations from the study: Within 6 weeks, CD4+ and CD8+ blood T cells expanded clonally at 0.1 to 3.0 mg/kg.

Germline V CDR1 and CDR2: MNHEY, SVGAGI. There are 15 residues in the CDR3. The ends were cut back, 2 bases at V and 4 bases at J, with 15 bases in the middle. With respect to this clone: The antigen remains undetermined.

Data came from immunoSEQ multiplex PCR; TCRdb stores just in-frame clones and leaves some out. The sample has about 55,000 clones; approximately 83% are singletons. Autoimmune disease history or systemic immunosuppression led to patients being barred. The J gene is TRBJ2-7, the V gene TRBV6-5; the D call may be TRBD1 or TRBD2 (6 bases each). The receptor was isolated from an adult with an advanced solid tumor such as melanoma, head and neck, liver or kidney cancer. The sample in question was CD4+ or CD8+ T cells sorted from blood, obtained in a trial of the OX40 agonist ivuxolimab. The CDR3 DNA is TGTGCCAGCAGTTACGGCCCCGGGGGCAGTTACGAGCAGTACTTC. It codes for CASSYGPGGSYEQYF.